This T cell receptor (beta chain) appears in the sequencing data of a study of blood T cell repertoires in COVID-19. On the study more broadly: In each case, the material was cDNA or gDNA derived from T cells, B-cell-depleted T cells, or PBMCs.

This clone was observed a few times. Authors' analysis steps: The assay estimated nucleated cells by amplifying reference gene primers. The method was immunoSEQ multiplex PCR; TCRdb's version includes in-frame clones alone and lacks a portion of them. For V, J and clone size, that table is used; D and trimming come from the DNA. The repertoire holds approximately 200,000 clones, with around 83% as singletons. The CDR3 consists of 13 residues. From germline, CDR1 is MNHEY and CDR2 SVGAGI. V lost 3 bases and J lost 4, with 9 bases in between. Sample: peripheral blood. The rearrangement joins TRBV6-5 to TRBJ1-2; D unclear. The origin of this receptor is a woman aged 25-40 years with active or convalescent COVID-19. CDR3 coding DNA: TGTGCCAGCAGTTATTTTGCGGGCTATGGCTACACCTTC. Amino acid sequence: CASSYFAGYGYTF.